The source of this T cell receptor beta chain is a study of pediatric ulcerative colitis. The data were produced by immunoSEQ multiplex PCR, yet TCRdb's version contains in-frame clones alone and is incomplete. The sample carries tens of thousands of clones, approximately 87% recorded once. The V gene's germline CDR1 is SNHLY and CDR2 FYNNEI. CDR3 length: 12 residues. V shed 8 bases and J shed 3 bases, with 9 bases lying between them. No immunosuppressive drugs were given to ulcerative colitis patients before diagnostic colonoscopy. Colonoscopy and blood draw happened at the same time. This TCR was sampled from a boy younger than 18 with severe ulcerative colitis. The chain couples TRBV2 to TRBJ2-3; weak D call: TRBD2 (5 bases). Sequencing input: blood. The CDR3 sequence is CASGRKTDTQYF. In DNA, the CDR3 is TGTGCCAGCGGGAGAAAAACAGATACGCAGTATTTT.